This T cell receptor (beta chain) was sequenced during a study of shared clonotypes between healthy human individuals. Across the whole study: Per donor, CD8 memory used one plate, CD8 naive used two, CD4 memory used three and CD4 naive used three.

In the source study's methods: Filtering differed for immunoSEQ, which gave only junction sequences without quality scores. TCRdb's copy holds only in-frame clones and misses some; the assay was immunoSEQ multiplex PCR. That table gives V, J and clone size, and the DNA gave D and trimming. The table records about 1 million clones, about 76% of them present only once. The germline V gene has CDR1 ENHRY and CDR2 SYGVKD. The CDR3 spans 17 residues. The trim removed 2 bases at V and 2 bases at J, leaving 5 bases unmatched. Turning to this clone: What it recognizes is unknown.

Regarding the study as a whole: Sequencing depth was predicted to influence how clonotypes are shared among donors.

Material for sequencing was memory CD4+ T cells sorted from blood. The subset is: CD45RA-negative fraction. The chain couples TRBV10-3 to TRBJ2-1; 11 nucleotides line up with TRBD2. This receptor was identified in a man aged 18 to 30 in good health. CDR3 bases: TGTGCCATCAGTGAGGGGACTAGCGGACCAACCTACAATGAGCAGTTCTTC. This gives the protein CAISEGTSGPTYNEQFF.